The 13 T cell receptor beta chains reported below all come from one sample, sequenced in a study of blood T cell repertoires in COVID-19. TCRdb's table, derived via immunoSEQ multiplex PCR, lists solely in-frame clones and lacks some. This sample has a few hundred thousand clones, with 65% to 90% found just once. The sequenced sample consisted of peripheral blood. The receptor source for this set is a woman aged 70 to 79 with COVID-19, enrolled during active disease.

This chain connects TRBV18 to TRBJ1-2; unclear D gene. The V and J ends lost 6 bases and 1 base respectively, with 12 bases between them. Germline V CDR1 and CDR2: KGHSH, LQKENI. The CDR3 contains 14 residues. DNA for the CDR3: TGTGCCAGCTCCCCTCGTGGAGATAACTATGGCTACACCTTC. It translates to CASSPRGDNYGYTF.

This clone has just one count. The CDR3 region is CASSLIGWGAYNEQFF. CDR3 DNA sequence: TGCGCCAGCAGCTTGATCGGGTGGGGGGCCTACAATGAGCAGTTCTTC. The chain has TRBV5-1 and TRBJ2-1, with D possibly being TRBD2 (6 bases). V was shortened by 1 base and J by 2 bases, with 13 bases between the two germline ends. CDR1 is SGHRS, CDR2 YFSETQ, per germline. The CDR3 loop spans 16 amino acids.

V is TRBV5-1 and J is TRBJ2-2, with D unclear. Germline lookup yields CDR1 SGHRS and CDR2 YFSETQ. This CDR3 comprises 14 residues. V was clipped by 1 base and J by 3 bases, with 7 bases between them. Here the CDR3 DNA reads TGCGCCAGCAGCTTGTCACCGGACACCGGGGAGCTGTTTTTT. It yields the protein CASSLSPDTGELFF.

The rearrangement uses TRBV6-5 and TRBJ2-1, with 7 bases identical to TRBD1. The length of the CDR3 is 14 residues. The V and J ends lost 11 bases and 4 bases, in that order; junction bases with no gene match: 11. The germline CDR1 and CDR2 sequences are MNHEY and SVGAGI. The CDR3 bases are TGTGCCGTTAGAGGGGGCTTACTATACAATGAGCAGTTCTTC. Protein sequence: CAVRGGLLYNEQFF.

The chain has TRBV5-6 and TRBJ1-2; 11 bases are shared with TRBD1. This CDR3 is built from 15 residues. Germline CDR1 is SGHDT and CDR2 is YYEEEE. J was trimmed by 8 bases and V by 0 bases; bases with no gene match: 6. In DNA, the CDR3 is TGTGCCAGCAGCTTGGAGGGGACAGGGGGACGCGGCTACACCTTC. Amino acids: CASSLEGTGGRGYTF.

This clone is a singleton in its sample. DNA for the CDR3: TGTGCCAGCAGCTTAGACGTTTTGACAGATACGCAGTATTTT. Protein product: CASSLDVLTDTQYF. The chain recombines TRBV11-2 with TRBJ2-3; D unclear. Germline loops: CDR1 SGHAT, CDR2 FQNNGV. The V and J ends lost 0 bases and 3 bases respectively, with 7 bases between them. This CDR3 is built from 14 residues.

In nucleotides, the CDR3 is TGTGCCAGCAGCGTAGGCGGGTTCTCCTACGAGCAGTACTTC. The encoded protein is CASSVGGFSYEQYF. The rearrangement uses TRBV9 and TRBJ2-7; maybe TRBD2 (5 bases). CDR1 is SGDLS and CDR2 is YYNGEE in the germline V gene. Trimming removed 0 bases from V and 0 bases from J, with 7 bases in between. The CDR3 loop spans 14 amino acids.

This clone appeared a few times. The V gene is TRBV3-1 (or the pseudogene TRBV3-2), the J gene TRBJ2-7; D unclear. The ends were cut back, 3 bases at V and 4 bases at J, with 7 bases in the middle. CDR1 is LGHDT, CDR2 YNNKEL, per germline (reference sequence). CDR3 length equals 12 residues. The CDR3 nucleotides are TGTGCCAGCAGCCATTTGCGGTACGAGCAGTACTTC. Translation gives CASSHLRYEQYF.

The chain is built from TRBV14 and TRBJ2-1; a possible D gene is TRBD2 (6 bases). The V end was cut by 6 bases, the J end by 8 bases, with 20 bases between. Germline CDR1 reads SGHDN; CDR2 reads FVKESK. This CDR3 has 15 amino acids. CDR3: CASRLTGDGADEQFF. For the CDR3, the DNA is TGTGCCAGCAGGCTAACGGGGGACGGGGCAGATGAGCAGTTCTTC.

This clone appeared a single time. J is TRBJ2-7 and V is TRBV6-5, with a weak D call TRBD1 (5 bases). The germline V gene has CDR1 MNHEY and CDR2 SVGAGI. V gave up 4 bases and J gave up 6 bases, with 16 bases separating them. The CDR3 is 14 amino acids. The CDR3 DNA sequence: TGTGCCAGCAGTTCTGCGATAGGGGTAGGCGAGCAGTACTTC. Protein sequence: CASSSAIGVGEQYF.

The chain recombines TRBV30 with TRBJ2-3, with D perhaps matching TRBD1 (5 bases). Looked up from germline, CDR1 is GTSNPN and CDR2 is SVGIG (reference sequence). The germline V and J ends were trimmed by 0 bases and 3 bases, with 16 bases remaining between them. The CDR3 loop spans 16 amino acids. The DNA of the CDR3 is TGTGCCTGGAGTGTAAAGGCAGGGTGGTTGACAGATACGCAGTATTTT. It is translated as CAWSVKAGWLTDTQYF.

This chain connects TRBV24-1 to TRBJ1-1; D uncertain. The CDR3 is made up of 14 amino acids. The ends were cut back, 4 bases at V and 3 bases at J, with 11 bases in the middle. Per germline, CDR1 KGHDR and CDR2 SFDVKD. The CDR3 here is CATSDLKWHTEAFF. The CDR3 DNA sequence: TGTGCCACCAGTGACTTGAAGTGGCACACTGAAGCTTTCTTT.

The chain has TRBV7-8 and TRBJ2-5, with D tentatively TRBD1 (6 bases). The CDR3 has 14 amino acids. The V end lost 2 bases, the J end lost 1 base, and 8 bases lay between the germline ends. The germline V gene has CDR1 SGHVS and CDR2 FQNEAQ. The CDR3: CASSLMTGQETQYF. In DNA, the CDR3 is TGTGCCAGCAGCTTAATGACAGGCCAAGAGACCCAGTACTTC.